This T cell receptor beta chain was observed in a study of a mutant IDH1 vaccine in newly diagnosed glioma. Study in general: Most patients had radiochemotherapy with temozolomide before enrollment; others had one alone. Held at week 35, visit V12 was the safety follow-up, and visit V13 followed at week 47.

Trimming took off 2 bases at V and 6 bases at J, with 17 bases between the two ends. This CDR3 has 15 amino acids. The V gene's germline CDR1 is SGHAT and CDR2 FQNNGV. With respect to this clone: Antigen specificity is unknown.

Overall study findings and caveats: Pseudoprogression seemed unlinked to shifts in top peripheral T cell clonotypes.

Sequencing used immunoSEQ multiplex PCR; TCRdb keeps in-frame clones, though not all of them. The sample shows fewer than 15,000 clones, about 80% of them seen only once. Indicated time point: week 47, end of study. Vaccine doses each comprised 300 ug of mutant IDH1 20-mer peptide, with topical imiquimod. This sample comprised PBMCs, obtained from a glioma patient whose treatment included an IDH1 peptide vaccine. The clonotype was recovered from a woman aged 40 to 49 with glioma. The chain links TRBV11-2 to TRBJ2-7, with D possibly being TRBD2 (6 bases). The DNA for the CDR3 is TGTGCCAGCAGCTTAAACCCGCGGGGAGGAGGCGAGCAGTACTTC. The encoded protein is CASSLNPRGGGEQYF.